The TCR beta chain under discussion was sequenced for a study of T cells after yellow fever vaccination. Template-switching 5'RACE yielded the TCR cDNA; a universal primer site and UMIs were added in the process. TCRdb re-called the 5' RACE reads through MiXCR, storing one row per CDR3 protein. The sample carries 450,000 to 550,000 distinct CDR3 sequences, around a fifth recorded once. This clonotype was detected a few times. V gave up 6 bases and J gave up 3 bases, with 12 bases separating them. The CDR3 contains 13 residues. This clonotype originated in a man in his late teens or twenties who received the YFV17D yellow fever vaccine. The specimen comprised PBMCs, sampled roughly 20 days after the first yellow fever vaccination. This rearrangement joins TRBV12-3 or TRBV12-4 to TRBJ2-7; weak D call: TRBD1 (6 bases). In DNA, the CDR3 is TGTGCCAGCAGCCCTGACAGGCTCTACGAGCAGTACTTC. It yields the protein CASSPDRLYEQYF.